Below, one T cell receptor (beta chain) is given with its context. The source of the sample is a study of shared clonotypes between healthy human individuals. On the study more broadly: Contributing individuals were two females and three males aged 18 to 49.

From germline, CDR1 is MNHEY and CDR2 SVGAGI. J lost 6 bases, V lost 6 bases, and 10 bases had no gene match. This CDR3 contains 14 residues. TCRdb's copy holds only in-frame clones and misses some; the assay was immunoSEQ multiplex PCR. The sample carries 2 million to 2.5 million clones, 90% to 95% recorded once. Splitting the CD4+ cells yielded a CD45RA+ naive subset and a CD45RA-negative memory subset. The genes are TRBV6-5 and TRBJ2-7; TRBD1 matches at 8 bases. Sequencing was performed on naive CD4+ T cells from PBMCs. Noted subset: CD45RA+ positively selected. The sequence was collected from a man aged 18 to 29 in good health. Some clones in this sample may be carry-over from other donors' samples. CDR3 residues: CASRPGPGQVEQYF. CDR3 sequence (DNA): TGTGCCAGCAGACCCGGTCCGGGACAGGTCGAGCAGTACTTC.